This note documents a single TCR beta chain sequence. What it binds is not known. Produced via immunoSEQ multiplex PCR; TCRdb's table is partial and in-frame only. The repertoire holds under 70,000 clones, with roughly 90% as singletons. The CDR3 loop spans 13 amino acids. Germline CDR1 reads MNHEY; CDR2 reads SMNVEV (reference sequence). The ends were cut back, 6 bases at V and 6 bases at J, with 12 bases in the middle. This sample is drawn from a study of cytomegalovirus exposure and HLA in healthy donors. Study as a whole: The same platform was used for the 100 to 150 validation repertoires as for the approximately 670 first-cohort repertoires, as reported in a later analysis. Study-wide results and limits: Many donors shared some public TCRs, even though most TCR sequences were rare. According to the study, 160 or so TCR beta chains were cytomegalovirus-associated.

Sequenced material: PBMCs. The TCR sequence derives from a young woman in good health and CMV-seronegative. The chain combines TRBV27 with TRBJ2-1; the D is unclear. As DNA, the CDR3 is TGTGCCAGCAGCCTAGGCCGGGTCAATGAGCAGTTCTTC. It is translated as CASSLGRVNEQFF.